Each of the 20 T cell receptor beta chains below was sequenced from the same sample in a study of OX40 agonist ivuxolimab in advanced cancers. Sequencing was performed with immunoSEQ multiplex PCR; in TCRdb, only in-frame clones are kept and a portion is missing. This sample carries approximately 94,000 clones, 92% of them seen once, and the ten largest clones take around 3.4%. Here the sequenced sample was CD4+ or CD8+ T cells sorted from blood, taken in a trial of the OX40 agonist ivuxolimab. Receptors were obtained from an adult with an advanced solid tumor such as melanoma, head and neck, liver or kidney cancer.

This rearrangement joins TRBV10-3 to TRBJ2-3; no clear D. V lost 5 bases to trimming and J lost 0 bases, with 0 bases between them. This CDR3 contains 11 residues. Germline-derived CDR1 and CDR2 are ENHRY and SYGVKD. The CDR3 here is CAISSTDTQYF. The CDR3, as DNA: TGTGCCATCAGTAGCACAGATACGCAGTATTTT.

This chain connects TRBV11-2 to TRBJ2-6; no clear D. Trimming cost V 4 bases and J 1 base, with 8 bases left between them. Per the germline V gene, CDR1 is SGHAT and CDR2 is FQNNGV. This CDR3 is 15 amino acids long. CDR3 coding DNA: TGTGCCAGCAGCTCCGGACGGTCTGGGGCCAACGTCCTGACTTTC. This codes for CASSSGRSGANVLTF.

The gene calls are TRBV5-4 and TRBJ2-3; 11 bases agree with TRBD2. CDR1 is SGHNT and CDR2 is YYREEE in the germline V gene (reference sequence). CDR3 length: 16 amino acids. With V trimmed by 0 bases and J by 3 bases, 3 bases remained unmatched. In DNA, the CDR3 is TGTGCCAGCAGCTTGGTTAGCGGGGGGGTAACAGATACGCAGTATTTT. Protein: CASSLVSGGVTDTQYF.

V gene TRBV19 combines with J gene TRBJ2-5; D ambiguous. This CDR3 region has 14 residues. Trimming took 3 bases from V and 0 from J, leaving 8 bases between them. From germline, CDR1 is LNHDA and CDR2 SQIVND (reference sequence). Written as DNA, the CDR3 is TGTGCCAGTAGTATCTGGCAGAACCAAGAGACCCAGTACTTC. It codes for CASSIWQNQETQYF.

This sequence joins TRBV13 and TRBJ1-1, with D unresolved. This CDR3 is 14 amino acids long. Germline lookup yields CDR1 PRHDT and CDR2 FYEKMQ (reference sequence). The V end was cut by 4 bases, the J end by 10 bases, with 19 bases between. The CDR3 DNA is TGTGCCAGCAGCTCACCGGGAACCCAGCTTCGAGCTTTCTTT. The encoded protein is CASSSPGTQLRAFF.

The chain uses TRBV5-6 and TRBJ2-1, with 7 bases identical to TRBD2. V lost 4 bases and J lost 0; bases outside the gene matches: 4. Germline V CDR1 and CDR2: SGHDT, YYEEEE. The CDR3 covers 15 residues. The CDR3 loop reads CASSLGLSSYNEQFF. In nucleotides, the CDR3 is TGTGCCAGCAGCCTGGGACTAAGCTCCTACAATGAGCAGTTCTTC. The entire variable domain, with the rest obtained from reference TRBV5-6 and TRBJ2-1, is as follows: DAGVTQSPTHLIKTRGQQVTLRCSPKSGHDTVSWYQQALGQGPQFIFQYYEEEERQRGNFPDRFSGHQFPNYSSELNVNALLLGDSALYLCASSLGLSSYNEQFFGPGTRLTVL.

This clone turned up a few times. The chain couples TRBV7-9 to TRBJ1-4, with TRBD1 as a possible D gene (5 bases). The CDR3 has 13 residues. The V gene's germline CDR1 is SEHNR and CDR2 FQNEAQ (reference sequence). Trimming pared 10 bases from V and 8 bases from J, leaving 17 bases between. In DNA, the CDR3 is TGTGCCATCCGGGACGGGCCTGACGAAAAACTGTTTTTT. Residues: CAIRDGPDEKLFF.

This sequence joins TRBV19 and TRBJ1-2, with a tentative D call TRBD1 (6 bases). Germline V gene sequence: CDR1 LNHDA, CDR2 SQIVND (reference sequence). The V end was cut by 3 bases, the J end by 6 bases, with 14 bases between. This CDR3 spans 14 amino acids. CDR3: CASSISRGSDGYTF. In DNA, the CDR3 is TGTGCCAGTAGTATTTCCAGGGGCTCGGATGGCTACACCTTC.

Concerning this clone itself: The sample has other DNA sequences that encode this CDR3 too. V and J are TRBV27 and TRBJ1-2; D not resolved. The V end was cut by 0 bases, the J end by 2 bases, with 4 bases between. Per the germline V gene, CDR1 is MNHEY and CDR2 is SMNVEV (reference sequence). CDR3 length equals 13 residues. This CDR3 is CASSLSGNYGYTF. The CDR3 nucleotides are TGTGCCAGCAGTTTATCAGGGAACTATGGCTACACCTTC.

This clone appeared once. This rearrangement joins TRBV27 to TRBJ1-5; TRBD1 is a possible D gene (5 bases). Germline assignment: CDR1 MNHEY and CDR2 SMNVEV (reference sequence). Trimming took off 2 bases at V and 8 bases at J, with 10 bases between the two ends. CDR3 size: 13 residues. CDR3 nucleotides: TGTGCCAGCAGTTTAGGGGAAGGGGAGCCCCAGCATTTT. Amino acid sequence: CASSLGEGEPQHF.

V gene TRBV6-6 combines with J gene TRBJ1-2; D is unresolved. This CDR3 contains 14 residues. Trimming shortened V by 0 bases and J by 6 bases, and 11 bases separated the two germline ends. CDR1 and CDR2 (germline): MNHNY, SVGAGI (reference sequence). This CDR3 reads CASSYSIGRDGYTF. CDR3 nucleotides: TGTGCCAGCAGTTACTCGATAGGTAGAGATGGCTACACCTTC.

This clone was detected only once. The rearrangement uses TRBV5-4 and TRBJ2-7; possibly TRBD1 or TRBD2 for D (5 bases each). CDR1 SGHNT and CDR2 YYREEE come from the germline V gene (reference sequence). The CDR3 sequence is 15 residues long. V dropped 3 bases and J dropped 0 bases, with 13 bases sitting between them. The CDR3 loop is CASSWGTARSYEQYF. The CDR3 DNA is TGTGCCAGCAGCTGGGGGACCGCACGCTCCTACGAGCAGTACTTC.

This chain joins TRBV5-6 and TRBJ2-3; D remains ambiguous. Trimming took off 0 bases at V and 0 bases at J, with 14 bases between the two ends. This CDR3 is built from 17 residues. In germline, CDR1 is SGHDT, CDR2 YYEEEE. As DNA, the CDR3 is TGTGCCAGCAGCTTGGCCTCTTTCGCGGCTAGCACAGATACGCAGTATTTT. It specifies CASSLASFAASTDTQYF.

The chain is built from TRBV7-2 and TRBJ1-4, with D hard to call. The CDR3 contains 12 residues. The germline V gene encodes CDR1 SGHTA and CDR2 FQGNSA. V lost 3 bases and J lost 7, with 6 bases in between. As DNA, the CDR3 is TGTGCCAGCAGCTTGGCCCCTGAAAAACTGTTTTTT. Amino acids: CASSLAPEKLFF.

The chain uses TRBV7-9 and TRBJ2-5, with TRBD1 identical over 9 bases. The CDR3 consists of 15 residues. V shed 1 base and J 6 bases; nucleotides not matched to a gene: 6. Germline lookup yields CDR1 SEHNR and CDR2 FQNEAQ (reference sequence). This CDR3 reads CASSLVGGTGQTQYF. CDR3 nucleotides: TGTGCCAGCAGCTTAGTTGGGGGGACAGGGCAGACCCAGTACTTC.

The J gene is TRBJ2-3, the V gene TRBV4-1, with 8 bases that match TRBD2. Germline loops: CDR1 MGHRA, CDR2 YSYEKL. CDR3 length equals 18 residues. V lost 3 bases, J lost 4 bases, and 15 bases stayed unmatched. CDR3 region: CASSHPDGGGLLADTQYF. CDR3 coding DNA: TGCGCCAGCAGCCACCCCGACGGCGGGGGGCTTCTTGCAGATACGCAGTATTTT.

This clone was recorded once. This chain joins TRBV5-4 and TRBJ2-1; 7 bases match TRBD2. Losses at the gene ends were 4 bases for V and 3 bases for J; bases not matched to a gene: 10. The CDR3 extends over 16 amino acids. Germline V gene lookup returns CDR1 SGHNT and CDR2 YYREEE (reference sequence). The CDR3 DNA is TGTGCCAGCAGCAACCCCCTAGCGGAGAACTACAATGAGCAGTTCTTC. Translating gives CASSNPLAENYNEQFF.

This chain connects TRBV10-2 to TRBJ2-1, with D hard to call. V gave up 1 base and J gave up 0 bases, with 7 bases separating them. Germline CDR1 and CDR2: WSHSY and SAAADI. This CDR3 is 15 amino acids long. The CDR3 here is CASSEYYSSYNEQFF. CDR3 DNA: TGCGCCAGCAGTGAGTACTATAGCTCCTACAATGAGCAGTTCTTC.

The rearrangement links TRBV14 to TRBJ2-7, with 7 positions matching TRBD1. The CDR3 covers 15 residues. J was trimmed by 3 bases and V by 0 bases; bases with no gene match: 5. Germline CDR1 SGHDN, CDR2 FVKESK. CDR3 in amino acids: CASSQDVRGYYEQYF. For the CDR3, the DNA is TGTGCCAGCAGCCAAGATGTCAGGGGGTACTACGAGCAGTACTTC. Based on the CDR3 plus reference TRBV14 and TRBJ2-7, the full variable domain is EAGVTQFPSHSVIEKGQTVTLRCDPISGHDNLYWYRRVMGKEIKFLLHFVKESKQDESGMPNNRFLAERTGGTYSTLKVQPAELEDSGVYFCASSQDVRGYYEQYFGPGTRLTVT.

The chain recombines TRBV4-3 with TRBJ2-7; 12 bases line up with TRBD2. After removal of 1 base from V and 5 bases from J, the junction contained 6 bases not matched to a gene. This CDR3 is 16 amino acids long. The germline V gene encodes CDR1 LGHNA and CDR2 YSLEER. The CDR3 is CASSQASGGADHEQYF. The CDR3 region has the DNA TGCGCCAGCAGCCAAGCTAGCGGGGGGGCTGATCACGAGCAGTACTTC.